A single sample gave rise to the 2 T cell receptor beta chains below, sequenced in a study of blood T cell repertoires in COVID-19. Some clones are missing from TCRdb's copy, which holds only in-frame ones; the method was immunoSEQ multiplex PCR. The data contain 50,000 to 60,000 clones, about 89% of them singletons. The source material was peripheral blood. Every receptor here comes from a human donor in a cohort sampled during active COVID-19.

V and J are TRBV24-1 and TRBJ2-3; D is unclear. V was clipped by 6 bases and J by 2 bases, with 8 bases between them. This CDR3 spans 13 amino acids. From germline, CDR1 is KGHDR and CDR2 SFDVKD. The DNA for the CDR3 is TGTGCCACCAGTCGCGAGTCCACAGATACGCAGTATTTT. Its protein product is CATSRESTDTQYF.

This clone was recorded only once. The genes are TRBV6-1 and TRBJ2-3; unclear D gene. The CDR3 contains 13 residues. Germline V lookup: CDR1 MNHNS, CDR2 SASEGT. Trimming cost V 2 bases and J 10 bases, with 13 bases left between them. The CDR3 here is CASSETPPVPQYF. CDR3 nucleotide sequence: TGTGCCAGCAGTGAAACTCCCCCCGTACCGCAGTATTTT.